The TCR beta chain described here comes from a study of blood T cell repertoires in COVID-19. Study overall: Samples of COVID-19 (acute and convalescent) were obtained from the United States, Italy and Spain.

Living in roughly 25 US areas, the participants were between about 18 and 90 years of age. In the original workflow: The authors estimated nucleated cell counts from reference gene primer amplification. Here immunoSEQ multiplex PCR was the method, and the copy in TCRdb shows in-frame clones only, minus some. V and J calls and clone size are copied from that table; D and trimming were computed from the DNA. The profile shows roughly 250,000 clones, more than 80% of them singletons. Germline CDR1 is SGHRS and CDR2 is YFSETQ. V was clipped by 4 bases and J by 2 bases; unmatched bases: 8. The CDR3 is 15 amino acids.

This chain uses TRBV5-1 with TRBJ1-1, with TRBD1 identical over 7 bases. This receptor was identified in a woman in her late teens or twenties who had recovered from COVID-19. The specimen sequenced was PBMCs or T cells enriched from blood (not recorded which). This CDR3 is CASSAQGGANTEAFF. The DNA for the CDR3 is TGCGCCAGCAGCGCCCAGGGGGGAGCAAACACTGAAGCTTTCTTT. Supplemented by reference TRBV5-1 and TRBJ1-1, the full variable domain reads KAGVTQTPRYLIKTRGQQVTLSCSPISGHRSVSWYQQTPGQGLQFLFEYFSETQRNKGNFPGRFSGRQFSNSRSEMNVSTLELGDSALYLCASSAQGGANTEAFFGQGTRLTVV.